A single sample is the source of the 18 T cell receptor beta chains below, sequenced in a study of blood T cell repertoires in COVID-19. Clones were sequenced by immunoSEQ multiplex PCR, and TCRdb holds only the in-frame ones, with some missing. The table records some 150,000 clones, about nine tenths of them present only once. The sequenced material came from PBMCs or T cells enriched from blood (not recorded which). Every receptor here comes from a man in his fifties or sixties who had recovered from COVID-19.

The rearrangement uses TRBV9 and TRBJ2-3, with 8 bases lining up with TRBD2. Per germline, CDR1 SGDLS and CDR2 YYNGEE. The CDR3 is made up of 14 amino acids. The V and J ends lost 4 bases and 4 bases, in that order; junction bases with no gene match: 5. The CDR3 region is CASSTGLGADTQYF. CDR3 DNA: TGTGCCAGCAGCACGGGACTAGGCGCAGATACGCAGTATTTT.

The J gene is TRBJ1-5, the V gene TRBV21-1. TRBV21-1 is a pseudogene segment. This CDR3 has 12 amino acids. CDR3: CDSSRDNQPQHF. The DNA for the CDR3 is TGTGACTCGTCACGTGACAATCAGCCCCAGCATTTT.

This chain joins TRBV4-3 and TRBJ2-5; D unclear. The CDR3 is 15 residues long. CDR1 LGHNA and CDR2 YSLEER come from the germline V gene. V was clipped by 1 base and J by 1 base, with 10 bases between them. DNA of the CDR3: TGCGCCAGCAGCCAAGGAGCTGCACTCCAAGAGACCCAGTACTTC. Translation: CASSQGAALQETQYF.

The rearrangement links TRBV5-1 to TRBJ2-3; 9 nucleotides agree with TRBD2. The length of the CDR3 is 14 residues. Germline assignment: CDR1 SGHRS and CDR2 YFSETQ. V shed 5 bases and J 5 bases; nucleotides not matched to a gene: 6. The CDR3 DNA reads TGCGCCAGCAGTGGGTTAGCGGGGGAAGATACGCAGTATTTT. Residues: CASSGLAGEDTQYF.

This rearrangement joins TRBV5-4 to TRBJ1-2; D uncertain. In germline, CDR1 is SGHNT, CDR2 YYREEE (reference sequence). CDR3 length equals 13 residues. Trimming pared 7 bases from V and 4 bases from J, leaving 14 bases between. CDR3 sequence reads: CASSFGEIYGYTF. CDR3 bases: TGTGCCAGCTCCTTCGGGGAAATCTATGGCTACACCTTC.

CDR3 residues: CASSPTYNEQFF. The DNA of the CDR3 is TGTGCCAGCAGCCCCACCTACAATGAGCAGTTCTTC. J is TRBJ2-1 and V is TRBV5-6; no reliable D call. V was pared by 4 bases and J by 2 bases, with 4 bases between. The CDR3 extends over 12 amino acids. CDR1 is SGHDT, CDR2 YYEEEE, per germline. The whole variable domain, remainder taken from reference TRBV5-6 and TRBJ2-1, is DAGVTQSPTHLIKTRGQQVTLRCSPKSGHDTVSWYQQALGQGPQFIFQYYEEEERQRGNFPDRFSGHQFPNYSSELNVNALLLGDSALYLCASSPTYNEQFFGPGTRLTVL.

This clone appeared a few times. The CDR3 bases are TGTGCCTGGAGCGGAGGGGGCTTCGATGGCTACACCTTC. Amino acid sequence: CAWSGGGFDGYTF. The gene calls are TRBV30 and TRBJ1-2, with 7 bases that match TRBD1. The germline V gene has CDR1 GTSNPN and CDR2 SVGIG (reference sequence). The CDR3 has 13 residues. The junction had 7 bases not matched to a gene; V was cut back by 3 bases and J by 6 bases.

Only one count was recorded for this clone. The CDR3 region has the DNA TGTGCCAGCAGCCTTACAGGGGTCGGCTACACCTTC. Its protein product is CASSLTGVGYTF. This rearrangement joins TRBV11-2 to TRBJ1-2, with TRBD1 matching 7 bases. This CDR3 is 12 amino acids long. Germline CDR1 reads SGHAT; CDR2 reads FQNNGV. Trimming cost V 5 bases and J 8 bases; bases outside gene matches: 5.

This clone was observed a handful of times. CDR3 amino acids: CASSNLAGGNSYEQYF. The CDR3 coding sequence is TGTGCCAGCAGCAATTTAGCGGGAGGCAACTCCTACGAGCAGTACTTC. This chain links TRBV3-1 (or the pseudogene TRBV3-2) with TRBJ2-7, with 10 bases matching TRBD2. The V gene's germline CDR1 is LGHDT and CDR2 YNNKEL (reference sequence). The V gene end was trimmed by 5 bases and the J gene end by 0 bases; junction bases not matched to a gene: 7. This CDR3 region has 16 residues.

In its sample, this clone was seen a few times. The rearrangement joins TRBV5-8 to TRBJ2-4; 7 bases line up with TRBD1. The germline V gene has CDR1 SGHTS and CDR2 YDEGEE. This CDR3 is 13 amino acids long. V dropped 4 bases and J dropped 8; count of bases not matched to a gene: 6. The CDR3 spells CASSNRGNYIQYF. The CDR3 nucleotides read TGTGCCAGCAGCAACAGGGGAAATTACATTCAGTACTTC.

V gene TRBV5-1 combines with J gene TRBJ1-4; 7 bases fit TRBD1. Germline CDR1 SGHRS, CDR2 YFSETQ. The CDR3 length is 15 residues. The ends lost 4 bases at V and 8 bases at J; junction bases unmatched: 11. The CDR3 protein is CASSMTGRDREKLFF. The DNA for the CDR3 is TGCGCCAGCAGCATGACAGGGCGGGATCGGGAAAAACTGTTTTTT.

J is TRBJ1-5 and V is TRBV19; D is uncertain. This CDR3 region has 14 residues. Germline V lookup: CDR1 LNHDA, CDR2 SQIVND (reference sequence). Trimming took 4 bases from V and 0 from J, leaving 7 bases between them. The CDR3 loop reads CASSKANSNQPQHF. DNA for the CDR3: TGTGCCAGTAGTAAAGCGAATAGCAATCAGCCCCAGCATTTT.

The V call is TRBV7-9, the J call TRBJ2-4; D remains ambiguous. Trimming shortened V by 5 bases and J by 0 bases, and 11 bases separated the two germline ends. CDR1 is SEHNR and CDR2 is FQNEAQ in the germline V gene (reference sequence). This CDR3 comprises 15 residues. CDR3 residues: CASSAPGLAKNIQYF. The CDR3 DNA follows: TGTGCCAGCAGCGCACCAGGTTTAGCCAAAAACATTCAGTACTTC.

Comments on this clone: The same CDR3 arises from other DNA sequences in this sample as well. V is TRBV10-3 and J is TRBJ1-1; TRBD1 matches at 7 bases. Germline CDR1 and CDR2: ENHRY and SYGVKD. This CDR3 comprises 13 residues. J was trimmed by 0 bases and V by 6 bases; bases with no gene match: 1. In DNA, the CDR3 is TGTGCCATCAGGACAGGGCTGAACACTGAAGCTTTCTTT. Amino acid sequence: CAIRTGLNTEAFF.

The sample holds one count of this clone. The chain carries TRBV28 and TRBJ2-7; the match to TRBD2 covers 11 bases. V was clipped by 6 bases and J by 2 bases; unmatched bases: 15. Germline-derived CDR1 and CDR2 are MDHEN and SYDVKM. The CDR3 runs 18 residues. The CDR3 loop reads CASRSRTGTSGNPYEQYF. In DNA, the CDR3 is TGTGCCAGCAGGTCACGAACCGGGACTAGCGGAAACCCCTACGAGCAGTACTTC.

The V gene is TRBV28, the J gene TRBJ1-4; 9 bases are a match to TRBD1. The CDR3 runs to 17 residues. V was pared by 4 bases and J by 7 bases, with 13 bases of the junction left unmatched. Germline V gene data show CDR1 as MDHEN and CDR2 as SYDVKM. The chain's CDR3 is CASSSQGAEGFGEKLFF. The CDR3 nucleotides are TGTGCCAGCAGTTCACAGGGGGCGGAAGGGTTTGGTGAAAAACTGTTTTTT. The entire variable domain, with the rest obtained from reference TRBV28 and TRBJ1-4, is as follows: DVKVTQSSRYLVKRTGEKVFLECVQDMDHENMFWYRQDPGLGLRLIYFSYDVKMKEKGDIPEGYSVSREKKERFSLILESASTNQTSMYLCASSSQGAEGFGEKLFFGSGTQLSVL.

This chain connects TRBV30 to TRBJ1-2; D uncertain. The V gene lost 1 base and the J gene lost 6 bases, with 6 bases spanning the gap. This CDR3 region has 11 residues. Germline CDR1 reads GTSNPN; CDR2 reads SVGIG (reference sequence). The CDR3 DNA is TGTGCCTGGAGTGCTGGAGATGGCTACACCTTC. This translates into CAWSAGDGYTF. Using reference TRBV30 and TRBJ1-2 for the parts outside the CDR3, the full variable domain is SQTIHQWPATLVQPVGSPLSLECTVEGTSNPNLYWYRQAAGRGLQLLFYSVGIGQISSEVPQNLSASRPQDRQFILSSKKLLLSDSGFYLCAWSAGDGYTFGSGTRLTVV.

The rearrangement links TRBV24-1 to TRBJ1-5; D might be TRBD1 (6 bases). The CDR3 spans 14 residues. CDR1 and CDR2 from the germline V gene are KGHDR and SFDVKD. V lost 9 bases and J 7 bases, leaving 18 bases between the germline ends. CDR3 sequence reads: CATPVLRGDQPQHF. CDR3 nucleotides: TGTGCCACCCCCGTACTCAGGGGCGACCAGCCCCAGCATTTT.